These T cell receptor beta chains were read from a single sample in a study of T cells in localized non-small cell lung cancer. Assay: immunoSEQ multiplex PCR; the TCRdb copy retains only in-frame clones and omits some. This sample carries around 35,000 clones, 80% to 95% of them seen once, and the ten largest clones take approximately 10%. The sequences come from peripheral blood mononuclear cells, collected before any cancer treatment. These receptor sequences come from an older female donor with stage II lung adenocarcinoma. The CDR3 runs from the conserved cysteine through the conserved F or W. The order of the fields is V gene, clone size, D gene, J gene, CDR3 DNA, CDR3 protein. The D gene is left open where the match is weak. A row's size may be missing; if present it is once, few, many or a size class.

V gene: TRBV5-1; clone size: NA; D gene: TRBD1; J gene: TRBJ1-4; CDR3 DNA: TGCGCCAGCAGCTTGGAGGGGGCAGACAGGGATGAAAAACTGTTTTTT; CDR3 protein: CASSLEGADRDEKLFF
V gene: TRBV7-9; clone size: NA; D gene: TRBD2; J gene: TRBJ2-2; CDR3 DNA: TGTGCCAGCAGCCTCCGGGCGGGAGGGGTGAACACCGGGGAGCTGTTTTTT; CDR3 protein: CASSLRAGGVNTGELFF
V gene: TRBV7-9; clone size: NA; D gene: NA; J gene: TRBJ2-4; CDR3 DNA: TGTGCCAGCAGCTCCCGGTGGCGGGGTAGTGGGGACATTCAGTACTTC; CDR3 protein: CASSSRWRGSGDIQYF
V gene: TRBV5-4; clone size: NA; D gene: NA; J gene: TRBJ1-2; CDR3 DNA: TGTGCCAGCAGCTCTGGAATGGTATATGGCTACACCTTC; CDR3 protein: CASSSGMVYGYTF
V gene: TRBV6-4; clone size: NA; D gene: TRBD1; J gene: TRBJ2-7; CDR3 DNA: TGTGCCAGCAGTCCAACCGGGACAGGGCCCTTCTACGAGCAGTACTTC; CDR3 protein: CASSPTGTGPFYEQYF
V gene: TRBV5-5; clone size: NA; D gene: NA; J gene: TRBJ1-6; CDR3 DNA: TGTGCCAGCAGCTTGGCCCAGGGTCGCTCCTATAATTCACCCCTCCACTTT; CDR3 protein: CASSLAQGRSYNSPLHF
V gene: TRBV7-6; clone size: NA; D gene: NA; J gene: TRBJ1-3; CDR3 DNA: TGTGCCAGCAGCCCGGGCCCGGGCTACTCTGGAAACACCATATATTTT; CDR3 protein: CASSPGPGYSGNTIYF
V gene: TRBV4-1; clone size: once; D gene: TRBD1; J gene: TRBJ1-1; CDR3 DNA: TGCGCCAGCAGCCAGTCTGACAGGGGGTACGCTGAAGCTTTCTTT; CDR3 protein: CASSQSDRGYAEAFF
V gene: TRBV13; clone size: NA; D gene: NA; J gene: TRBJ2-2; CDR3 DNA: TGTGCCAGCAGCGCATGGAACAGGGACGGGGAGCTGTTTTTT; CDR3 protein: CASSAWNRDGELFF
V gene: TRBV18; clone size: NA; D gene: NA; J gene: TRBJ1-2; CDR3 DNA: TGTGCCAGCTCACCACTACAGGGCCGCACACTCCTCTATGGCTACACCTTC; CDR3 protein: CASSPLQGRTLLYGYTF
V gene: TRBV5-1; clone size: NA; D gene: NA; J gene: TRBJ2-3; CDR3 DNA: TGCGCCAGCAGCTTGGAAGGGGATACGCAGTATTTT; CDR3 protein: CASSLEGDTQYF
V gene: TRBV19; clone size: once; D gene: NA; J gene: TRBJ1-2; CDR3 DNA: TGTGCCAGTAGTCCCTCGACAGGACCCTACTATGGCTACACCTTC; CDR3 protein: CASSPSTGPYYGYTF
V gene: TRBV14; clone size: NA; D gene: NA; J gene: TRBJ1-1; CDR3 DNA: TGTGCCAGCAGCCAAACTCGCAGGGGAAGAACTGAAGCTTTCTTT; CDR3 protein: CASSQTRRGRTEAFF
V gene: TRBV25-1; clone size: NA; D gene: NA; J gene: TRBJ2-5; CDR3 DNA: TGTGCCAGCAGTGCGTTACGGGACCCAATATCACAGTACTTC; CDR3 protein: CASSALRDPISQYF
V gene: TRBV19; clone size: NA; D gene: NA; J gene: TRBJ2-7; CDR3 DNA: TGTGCCAGTAGACTCCGGGACGGCTCCTACGAGCAGTACTTC; CDR3 protein: CASRLRDGSYEQYF
V gene: TRBV18; clone size: NA; D gene: TRBD1; J gene: TRBJ2-7; CDR3 DNA: TGTGCCAGCTCATGGACAGGGGGAAGCTCCTACGAGCAGTACTTC; CDR3 protein: CASSWTGGSSYEQYF
V gene: TRBV2; clone size: once; D gene: NA; J gene: TRBJ1-1; CDR3 DNA: TGTGCCAGCAGCGGGGGTCCCGTGAACACTGAAGCTTTCTTT; CDR3 protein: CASSGGPVNTEAFF
V gene: TRBV29-1; clone size: NA; D gene: TRBD2; J gene: TRBJ2-1; CDR3 DNA: TGCAGCGTTGGGGGACTAGCGGGAAGAGGTGAGCAGTTCTTC; CDR3 protein: CSVGGLAGRGEQFF